One and the same sample provided the 30 T cell receptor beta chains below, sequenced in a study. One entry per CDR3 protein results from TCRdb running MiXCR on the 5' RACE reads. The sample has some 62,000 distinct CDR3 sequences, around 30% seen once; the top ten hold about 2.5%. The sample was tumor-infiltrating naive CD4+ T cells sorted from the breast tumor. Subset in this sample: naive CD4+ T cells, CD4+CD45RA+CD25-. The receptor source for this set is a female donor with breast cancer.

In its sample, this clonotype was seen a few times. The chain links TRBV4-2 to TRBJ2-1; TRBD2 aligns across 14 bases. Trimming cost V 7 bases and J 7 bases; bases outside gene matches: 12. Germline V gives CDR1 LGHNA, CDR2 YNFKEQ. The CDR3 sequence is 17 residues long. The CDR3 DNA reads as TGTGCCAGCACACCGGGGACTAGCGGGAGAGGTTGGAATGAGCAGTTCTTC. It codes for CASTPGTSGRGWNEQFF.

The chain recombines TRBV7-6 with TRBJ2-1, with 9 nucleotides matching TRBD2. The V segment lost 4 bases and the J segment 6 bases; nucleotides outside the gene matches: 7. Germline V gene sequence: CDR1 SGHVS, CDR2 FNYEAQ. The CDR3 has 15 amino acids. In nucleotides, the CDR3 is TGTGCCAGCAGCTCCGGGACTAGCCTTATCAATGAGCAGTTCTTC. Translated, it gives CASSSGTSLINEQFF.

This clonotype was counted only a few times. V usage is TRBV5-1 and J usage is TRBJ2-5, with 9 nucleotides matching TRBD1. The junction had 9 bases not matched to a gene; V was cut back by 4 bases and J by 5 bases. The CDR3 is 15 amino acids. Per the germline V gene, CDR1 is SGHRS and CDR2 is YFSETQ. This chain's CDR3 is CASSINRGRGETQYF. In DNA, the CDR3 is TGCGCCAGCAGCATAAACAGGGGGCGCGGGGAGACCCAGTACTTC.

V usage is TRBV29-1 and J usage is TRBJ1-6; D perhaps matches TRBD1 (5 bases). Germline V gives CDR1 SQVTM, CDR2 ANQGSEA. This CDR3 has 12 amino acids. The CDR3 sequence: CAGGSRNSPLHF. The CDR3, as DNA: TGCGCCGGGGGGAGCCGTAATTCACCCCTCCACTTT.

The J gene is TRBJ2-5, the V gene TRBV12-3 or TRBV12-4, with TRBD2 matching over 7 bases. The junction had 7 bases not matched to a gene; V was cut back by 5 bases and J by 7 bases. The CDR3 contains 13 residues. The CDR3 is CASSTREGGTQYF. In DNA, the CDR3 is TGTGCCAGCAGTACGAGGGAGGGTGGGACCCAGTACTTC.

V is TRBV12-3 or TRBV12-4 and J is TRBJ2-1; 14 nucleotides agree with TRBD2. With V trimmed by 5 bases and J by 8 bases, 8 bases remained unmatched. The CDR3 is made up of 16 amino acids. The CDR3 spells CASSPLGLAGEYEQFF. Here the CDR3 DNA reads TGTGCCAGCAGTCCCCTGGGACTAGCGGGAGAATATGAGCAGTTCTTC.

This clonotype has a handful of counts. V usage is TRBV5-1 and J usage is TRBJ2-3; 12 nucleotides line up with TRBD2. V trimming: 0 bases; J trimming: 3 bases; junction bases outside the gene matches: 2. The germline V gene encodes CDR1 SGHRS and CDR2 YFSETQ. This CDR3 spans 16 amino acids. For the CDR3, the DNA is TGCGCCAGCAGCTTGGGGACTAGCGGGAATACAGATACGCAGTATTTT. This encodes CASSLGTSGNTDTQYF.

A few counts support this clonotype. V and J are TRBV29-1 and TRBJ2-3; D possibly corresponds to TRBD2 (5 bases). V lost 2 bases and J lost 3, with 15 bases in between. The V gene's germline CDR1 is SQVTM and CDR2 ANQGSEA. The CDR3 is 15 residues long. CDR3 protein: CSVEWFGRGTDTQYF. CDR3 nucleotide sequence: TGCAGCGTTGAATGGTTCGGACGGGGTACAGATACGCAGTATTTT.

This clonotype turned up a few times. DNA of the CDR3: TGTGCCAGCATTGGATCCGGTGCTGGGACCCAGTACTTC. Translation: CASIGSGAGTQYF. The chain couples TRBV7-9 to TRBJ2-5, with D uncertain. The germline V gene encodes CDR1 SEHNR and CDR2 FQNEAQ (reference sequence). The CDR3 contains 13 residues. Trimming took 7 bases from V and 7 from J, leaving 16 bases between them.

This chain connects TRBV12-3 or TRBV12-4 to TRBJ2-3; 8 bases are a match to TRBD2. This CDR3 is built from 15 residues. V shed 7 bases and J 5 bases; nucleotides not matched to a gene: 11. The CDR3 reads CASTGRGAGIDTQYF. The CDR3 nucleotides read TGTGCCAGCACCGGGCGGGGGGCAGGCATAGATACGCAGTATTTT.

In its sample, this clonotype was seen a few times. The rearrangement joins TRBV5-1 to TRBJ2-5; 14 bases are a match to TRBD2. Per the germline V gene, CDR1 is SGHRS and CDR2 is YFSETQ. V trimming: 2 bases; J trimming: 5 bases; junction bases outside the gene matches: 5. This CDR3 contains 16 residues. CDR3 region: CASSFGTSGSAETQYF. CDR3 sequence (DNA): TGCGCCAGCAGCTTTGGGACTAGCGGGAGCGCGGAGACCCAGTACTTC.

This clonotype was observed a few times. This sequence joins TRBV6-1 and TRBJ2-1, with TRBD2 matching 11 bases. The junction had 6 bases not matched to a gene; V was cut back by 8 bases and J by 6 bases. Germline V CDR1 and CDR2: MNHNS, SASEGT. This CDR3 has 14 residues. The chain's CDR3 is CASSRLAGINEQFF. CDR3 sequence (DNA): TGTGCCAGCTCAAGACTAGCGGGGATCAATGAGCAGTTCTTC.

This clonotype appeared a few times. The rearrangement uses TRBV29-1 and TRBJ2-5, with 7 bases identical to TRBD1. The CDR3 totals 12 residues. Germline values: CDR1 SQVTM, CDR2 ANQGSEA. Trimming cost V 7 bases and J 1 base; bases outside gene matches: 3. CDR3 coding DNA: TGCAGCGGGGGACAGCGCCAAGAGACCCAGTACTTC. This sequence encodes CSGGQRQETQYF.

On this clonotype itself: This may stem from a read error, because a much larger clone lies one nucleotide away. This CDR3 fails to terminate in the conserved phenylalanine or tryptophan, so it likely reflects a read error. It is unclear where the CDR3 begins or ends on the DNA, so no DNA is shown, and the CDR3 is as TCRdb lists it. The genes are TRBV4-3 and TRBJ1-2. The CDR3 is 14 amino acids long, termini counted. The germline V gene has CDR1 LGHNA and CDR2 YSLEER. The CDR3 sequence: CASSQVREDYGYTC.

This clonotype was found many times. This chain uses TRBV5-1 with TRBJ1-2; 7 bases align to TRBD1. Per germline, CDR1 SGHRS and CDR2 YFSETQ. V lost 3 bases to trimming and J lost 8 bases; unmatched junction nucleotides: 10. There are 14 residues in the CDR3. The CDR3 bases are TGCGCCAGCAGCTCCGAAGGAACAGGGGCCGGCTACACCTTC. It is translated as CASSSEGTGAGYTF.

There are many counts of this clonotype. The chain recombines TRBV4-1 with TRBJ2-1; the match to TRBD2 covers 15 bases. Germline CDR1 is MGHRA and CDR2 is YSYEKL. V was clipped by 1 base and J by 5 bases; unmatched bases: 9. The CDR3 is 19 residues long. As DNA, the CDR3 is TGCGCCAGCAGCCAAGGAGGACTAGCGGGAGGGCCTATAAACAATGAGCAGTTCTTC. It translates to CASSQGGLAGGPINNEQFF.

This clonotype came up a few times. The V and J genes are TRBV6-2 or TRBV6-3 and TRBJ2-2, with 11 positions matching TRBD2. V trimming: 7 bases; J trimming: 5 bases; junction bases outside the gene matches: 18. CDR3 size: 19 residues. The V gene's germline CDR1 is MNHEY and CDR2 SVGEGT. CDR3 DNA sequence: TGTGCCAGCACCCCTGGAGTCCTAGCGGGAGGCCATCGGACCGGGGAGCTGTTTTTT. Amino acid sequence: CASTPGVLAGGHRTGELFF.

The V and J genes are TRBV5-1 and TRBJ2-2; D is unclear. Germline V gene sequence: CDR1 SGHRS, CDR2 YFSETQ. Trimming stripped 4 bases from V and 5 bases from J, with 9 bases between. The CDR3 runs 13 residues. CDR3 amino acids: CASSVDETGELFF. The CDR3 coding sequence is TGCGCCAGCAGCGTGGACGAAACCGGGGAGCTGTTTTTT.

At least ten counts were recorded for this clonotype. V and J are TRBV29-1 and TRBJ2-1; D might be TRBD2 (6 bases). V lost 8 bases to trimming and J lost 2 bases, with 16 bases between them. The CDR3 length is 14 residues. Per the germline V gene, CDR1 is SQVTM and CDR2 is ANQGSEA. This chain's CDR3 is CSSPAGETYNEQFF. CDR3 nucleotide sequence: TGCAGCAGCCCAGCGGGTGAAACCTACAATGAGCAGTTCTTC.

The J gene is TRBJ2-7, the V gene TRBV20-1; 7 bases map to TRBD2. Germline lookup yields CDR1 DFQATT and CDR2 SNEGSKA (reference sequence). The CDR3 is 14 residues long. Trimming at V came to 2 bases and at J to 5 bases, leaving 9 bases not matched to a gene. The chain's CDR3 is CSARSPGGGNEQYF. The CDR3 DNA reads as TGCAGTGCTAGATCCCCTGGGGGGGGAAACGAGCAGTACTTC.

This clonotype has at least ten counts. This sequence joins TRBV6-5 and TRBJ1-1; D perhaps matches TRBD1 (6 bases). The germline V and J ends were trimmed by 2 bases and 4 bases, with 14 bases remaining between them. This CDR3 is 15 amino acids long. Germline lookup yields CDR1 MNHEY and CDR2 SVGAGI. DNA of the CDR3: TGTGCCAGCAGTTACCGGACAGTCCGGGGCACTGAAGCTTTCTTT. Encoded protein: CASSYRTVRGTEAFF.

The CDR3 region has the DNA TGTGCCAGCGACGAGGGAGTGTACAATGAGCAGTTCTTC. It is translated as CASDEGVYNEQFF. The chain joins TRBV28 to TRBJ2-1; D possibly corresponds to TRBD2 (5 bases). CDR1 is MDHEN, CDR2 SYDVKM, per germline. V lost 8 bases and J lost 4, with 12 bases in between. The CDR3 is 13 amino acids.

This chain connects TRBV20-1 to TRBJ2-7; possibly TRBD2 for D (5 bases). Germline CDR1 DFQATT, CDR2 SNEGSKA (reference sequence). Trimming pared 6 bases from V and 6 bases from J, leaving 18 bases between. This CDR3 region has 13 residues. In DNA form, the CDR3 reads TGCAGTGCCGTTAGGGCTAGCCTGGCCGAGCAGTACTTC. The encoded protein is CSAVRASLAEQYF.

This chain uses TRBV4-2 with TRBJ2-7; no definite D call. The CDR3 runs 14 residues. The V end lost 1 base, the J end lost 6 bases, and 13 bases lay between the germline ends. Germline V gene data show CDR1 as LGHNA and CDR2 as YNFKEQ. CDR3 nucleotide sequence: TGTGCCAGCAGCCAAGGACTCGCTCGGAGCGAGCAGTACTTC. Protein product: CASSQGLARSEQYF.

This clonotype came up a few times. The V gene is TRBV27, the J gene TRBJ1-6; D unresolved. Germline V gene sequence: CDR1 MNHEY, CDR2 SMNVEV (reference sequence). The CDR3 loop spans 17 amino acids. Trimming cost V 5 bases and J 2 bases, with 16 bases left between them. Written as DNA, the CDR3 is TGTGCCAGCAGTCGCGACTCTAGTCGCCCCTATAATTCACCCCTCCACTTT. It yields the protein CASSRDSSRPYNSPLHF.

This chain joins TRBV4-2 and TRBJ1-6; the match to TRBD1 covers 11 bases. This CDR3 spans 16 amino acids. Trimming removed 6 bases from V and 7 bases from J; junction bases left unmatched: 8. Germline V gives CDR1 LGHNA, CDR2 YNFKEQ. The CDR3 spells CASSQDRGQRNSPLHF. The CDR3 DNA sequence: TGTGCCAGCAGTCAGGACAGGGGGCAAAGGAATTCACCCCTCCACTTT.

This clonotype turned up a few times. This chain uses TRBV4-1 with TRBJ2-5; weak D call: TRBD2 (5 bases). Trimming pared 2 bases from V and 1 base from J, leaving 8 bases between. Per germline, CDR1 MGHRA and CDR2 YSYEKL. CDR3 length equals 14 residues. The CDR3 sequence is CASSQTRGQETQYF. CDR3 DNA sequence: TGCGCCAGCAGCCAAACACGGGGCCAAGAGACCCAGTACTTC.

This clonotype appeared a few times. This chain connects TRBV12-3 or TRBV12-4 to TRBJ1-1, with 7 bases that match TRBD1. The CDR3 contains 14 residues. V was clipped by 3 bases and J by 4 bases; unmatched bases: 5. The CDR3 DNA reads TGTGCCAGCAGTTTCGACAGGGATGGCACTGAAGCTTTCTTT. This sequence encodes CASSFDRDGTEAFF.

This clonotype was found a few times. At one end, the junction sequence differs from germline, possibly due to a read error. The chain uses TRBV29-1 and TRBJ2-5; D unclear. Germline V gene sequence: CDR1 SQVTM, CDR2 ANQGSEA. The CDR3 spans 13 residues. The CDR3 protein is CSVDKVVGESQYF. The CDR3 DNA reads TGCAGCGTCGATAAGGTGGTCGGAGAGTCCCAGTACTTC. Drawing the rest from reference TRBV29-1 and TRBJ2-5, the complete variable domain is SAVISQKPSRDICQRGTSLTIQCQVDSQVTMMFWYRQQPGQSLTLIATANQGSEATYESGFVIDKFPISRPNLTFSTLTVSNMSPEDSSIYLCSVDKVVGESQYFGPGTRLLVL.

The chain is built from TRBV6-5 and TRBJ1-1; D is unresolved. The CDR3 spans 14 residues. V gave up 3 bases and J gave up 2 bases, with 10 bases separating them. The germline V gene encodes CDR1 MNHEY and CDR2 SVGAGI. The CDR3 protein is CASSYGRINTEAFF. CDR3 bases: TGTGCCAGCAGTTATGGGCGGATTAACACTGAAGCTTTCTTT.